One and the same sample provided the 25 T cell receptor beta chains below, sequenced in a study of T cell repertoires in cytomegalovirus infection. MiXCR, applied by TCRdb to the reads, yields one record per CDR3 protein. The sample carries 450,000 to 550,000 distinct CDR3 sequences, approximately 42% recorded once. Their antigens remain unidentified. Specimen: cultured PBMCs, collected from culture after CMV antigen stimulation. These receptors originate from a human donor in good health (CMV status not recorded). Some clones in this sample may be carry-over from other donors' samples.

This clonotype was recorded a few times. This sequence joins TRBV7-2 and TRBJ1-1; D not resolved. V was clipped by 8 bases and J by 4 bases, with 17 bases between them. The CDR3 has 14 amino acids. Germline CDR1 reads SGHTA; CDR2 reads FQGNSA. CDR3 bases: TGTGCCAGCGCCCCAGGCACAGTATTCACTGAAGCTTTCTTT. This gives the protein CASAPGTVFTEAFF.

The chain has TRBV6-1 and TRBJ2-7; D is tentatively TRBD1 or TRBD2 (5 bases each). The CDR3 consists of 14 residues. Germline V gene data show CDR1 as MNHNS and CDR2 as SASEGT. Trimming took 10 bases from V and 5 from J, leaving 21 bases between them. The CDR3 DNA reads as TGTGCCATCCCCGGGACGGCGTGTGGGAACGAGCAGTACTTC. It yields the protein CAIPGTACGNEQYF.

J is TRBJ2-3 and V is TRBV19; maybe TRBD2 (5 bases). The V and J ends lost 6 bases and 3 bases respectively, with 19 bases between them. The length of the CDR3 is 16 residues. Germline CDR1 is LNHDA and CDR2 is SQIVND (reference sequence). This CDR3 reads CASRRRGLADTDTQYF. The CDR3 coding sequence is TGTGCCAGTAGGCGACGCGGGCTGGCTGATACAGATACGCAGTATTTT.

A few counts support this clonotype. V gene TRBV6-1 combines with J gene TRBJ2-1, with 11 nucleotides matching TRBD2. Germline V CDR1 and CDR2: MNHNS, SASEGT. V was clipped by 6 bases and J by 9 bases; unmatched bases: 4. The CDR3 has 13 residues. CDR3 in DNA: TGTGCCAGCAGCCCGGGACTAGCGGTTGAGCAGTTCTTC. Translated: CASSPGLAVEQFF.

This clonotype came up a few times. V and J are TRBV15 and TRBJ2-1, with 9 bases fitting TRBD1. The ends lost 5 bases at V and 0 bases at J; junction bases unmatched: 5. CDR3 size: 16 residues. CDR1 is LNHNV and CDR2 is YYDKDF in the germline V gene (reference sequence). CDR3 DNA: TGTGCCACCAGCGAGGAGGGACAGGGCTCCTACAATGAGCAGTTCTTC. Its translation is CATSEEGQGSYNEQFF.

This clonotype came up many times. The rearrangement links TRBV7-2 to TRBJ2-3, with 11 bases fitting TRBD2. The CDR3 sequence is 17 residues long. Per the germline V gene, CDR1 is SGHTA and CDR2 is FQGNSA. The V gene end was trimmed by 5 bases and the J gene end by 1 base; junction bases not matched to a gene: 8. CDR3 coding DNA: TGTGCCAGCAGCAAAGAAGGGACTAGCGGCGGCACAGATACGCAGTATTTT. It yields the protein CASSKEGTSGGTDTQYF.

J is TRBJ2-5 and V is TRBV7-2, with a tentative D call TRBD2 (5 bases). CDR3 size: 15 residues. Germline values: CDR1 SGHTA, CDR2 FQGNSA. V lost 4 bases, J lost 4 bases, and 16 bases lay in between. CDR3 amino acids: CASSSYLSGTETQYF. For the CDR3, the DNA is TGTGCCAGCAGCTCCTACCTCAGCGGCACAGAGACCCAGTACTTC.

A single count supports this clonotype. The chain is built from TRBV6-6 and TRBJ2-1; tentatively, D is TRBD1 (6 bases). The V gene lost 2 bases and the J gene lost 6 bases, with 17 bases spanning the gap. The CDR3 runs 16 residues. The V gene's germline CDR1 is MNHNY and CDR2 SVGAGI (reference sequence). The CDR3 loop reads CASSYGGGLALNEQFF. The CDR3 DNA sequence: TGTGCCAGCAGTTACGGGGGCGGGCTCGCACTCAATGAGCAGTTCTTC.

A few counts support this clonotype. The V gene is TRBV6-6, the J gene TRBJ2-5; the match to TRBD2 covers 11 bases. Unmatched junction bases numbered 14, after V lost 2 bases and J lost 9 bases. CDR1 and CDR2 (germline): MNHNY, SVGAGI (reference sequence). The CDR3 is made up of 17 amino acids. The CDR3 is CASSYSYGTSGSSPQYF. CDR3 nucleotide sequence: TGTGCCAGCAGTTACAGCTACGGGACTAGCGGTTCCTCGCCCCAGTACTTC.

The chain has TRBV7-2 and TRBJ2-2; D not resolved. The CDR3 loop spans 13 amino acids. V was cut by 1 base and J by 4 bases, with 4 bases left in between. Germline CDR1 and CDR2: SGHTA and FQGNSA. CDR3 in DNA: TGTGCCAGCAGCTTAGAAATCACCGGGGAGCTGTTTTTT. This translates into CASSLEITGELFF.

V and J are TRBV19 and TRBJ2-7; D remains unclear. Per the germline V gene, CDR1 is LNHDA and CDR2 is SQIVND (reference sequence). The V and J ends lost 4 bases and 0 bases respectively, with 10 bases between them. The CDR3 has 14 residues. DNA for the CDR3: TGTGCCAGTAGTAGTTGGTCAAGCTCCTACGAGCAGTACTTC. Amino acid sequence: CASSSWSSSYEQYF.

This clonotype was seen a few times. The genes are TRBV20-1 and TRBJ1-5, with D hard to call. Germline loops: CDR1 DFQATT, CDR2 SNEGSKA (reference sequence). Trimming stripped 6 bases from V and 5 bases from J, with 14 bases between. This CDR3 has 13 amino acids. CDR3 protein: CSAHRPSDQPQHF. CDR3 DNA sequence: TGCAGTGCCCATAGACCGTCGGATCAGCCCCAGCATTTT.

This clonotype was seen a few times. This rearrangement joins TRBV7-2 to TRBJ2-5; D remains ambiguous. This CDR3 region has 14 residues. Germline loops: CDR1 SGHTA, CDR2 FQGNSA. Trimming shortened V by 5 bases and J by 2 bases, and 12 bases separated the two germline ends. This CDR3 is CASSPFGSQETQYF. The CDR3 nucleotides are TGTGCCAGCAGCCCGTTTGGCAGTCAAGAGACCCAGTACTTC.

In its sample, this clonotype was seen many times. This CDR3 is CASSFSGQSSYNEQFF. The CDR3 nucleotides are TGTGCCAGCAGCTTTAGCGGGCAGAGCTCCTACAATGAGCAGTTCTTC. The genes are TRBV7-2 and TRBJ2-1; 7 nucleotides align to TRBD2. V was clipped by 3 bases and J by 0 bases; unmatched bases: 5. The CDR3 spans 16 residues. The germline CDR1 and CDR2 sequences are SGHTA and FQGNSA.

The chain couples TRBV20-1 to TRBJ2-1; 8 bases fit TRBD2. This CDR3 has 15 amino acids. The germline CDR1 and CDR2 sequences are DFQATT and SNEGSKA (reference sequence). V shed 5 bases, J shed 7 bases, and the junction held 13 bases outside the gene matches. The DNA for the CDR3 is TGCAGTGCTGGCACGGGGGGGCAGGGCGGAAATGAGCAGTTCTTC. Encoded protein: CSAGTGGQGGNEQFF.

This clonotype was seen at least ten times. CDR3 bases: TGTGCCAGCAGTTTGTCCCGGCATACGCAGTATTTT. As protein: CASSLSRHTQYF. This chain uses TRBV7-2 with TRBJ2-3; no reliable D call. Germline V gene sequence: CDR1 SGHTA, CDR2 FQGNSA. The CDR3 runs 12 residues. V was cut by 6 bases and J by 7 bases, with 11 bases left in between.

The rearrangement links TRBV5-6 to TRBJ2-5; unclear D gene. CDR1 SGHDT and CDR2 YYEEEE come from the germline V gene. Trimming stripped 0 bases from V and 4 bases from J, with 10 bases between. This CDR3 is built from 14 residues. In DNA form, the CDR3 reads TGTGCCAGCAGCTTGGAATGGCGGCTAGAGACCCAGTACTTC. It specifies CASSLEWRLETQYF. Variable domain in full (rest from reference TRBV5-6 and TRBJ2-5): DAGVTQSPTHLIKTRGQQVTLRCSPKSGHDTVSWYQQALGQGPQFIFQYYEEEERQRGNFPDRFSGHQFPNYSSELNVNALLLGDSALYLCASSLEWRLETQYFGPGTRLLVL.

Notes on this clonotype: This may arise from a read error, as a much more abundant clone is one base away. This rearrangement joins TRBV7-2 to TRBJ2-5; 11 bases are a match to TRBD2. The CDR3 loop spans 16 amino acids. Germline-derived CDR1 and CDR2 are SGHTA and FQGNSA. CDR3 in amino acids: CASSRTSGWPQATQYF. In nucleotides, the CDR3 is TGTGCCAGCAGCCGGACTAGCGGGTGGCCTCAAGCGACCCAGTACTTC.

This clonotype was found a few times. The gene calls are TRBV7-6 and TRBJ2-5; D unclear. V was shortened by 3 bases and J by 2 bases, with 7 bases between the two germline ends. The CDR3 is 13 amino acids. Germline V gene data show CDR1 as SGHVS and CDR2 as FNYEAQ. The DNA for the CDR3 is TGTGCCAGCAGCTTTAGGCCTCAAGAGACCCAGTACTTC. It yields the protein CASSFRPQETQYF.

This chain connects TRBV28 to TRBJ2-5; D might be TRBD1 or TRBD2, each matching 6 bases. V was clipped by 1 base and J by 1 base, with 13 bases between them. CDR1 MDHEN and CDR2 SYDVKM come from the germline V gene. The CDR3 loop spans 16 amino acids. The CDR3 nucleotides read TGTGCCAGCAGTTTATTTGCTGGGGGGCGCCAAGAGACCCAGTACTTC. Translating gives CASSLFAGGRQETQYF.

The V call is TRBV6-6, the J call TRBJ2-7; 11 nucleotides match TRBD1. The ends lost 0 bases at V and 6 bases at J; junction bases unmatched: 1. This CDR3 spans 14 amino acids. In germline, CDR1 is MNHNY, CDR2 SVGAGI (reference sequence). The CDR3 sequence is CASSYSGTGGEQYF. The DNA for the CDR3 is TGTGCCAGCAGTTACTCTGGGACAGGGGGCGAGCAGTACTTC.

The chain links TRBV5-4 to TRBJ2-1; D ambiguous. CDR3 length equals 17 residues. Trimming stripped 5 bases from V and 3 bases from J, with 21 bases between. CDR1 is SGHNT and CDR2 is YYREEE in the germline V gene (reference sequence). The CDR3 coding sequence is TGTGCCAGCAGTTATACCCCGGGCCTTAGGCTCTACAATGAGCAGTTCTTC. It yields the protein CASSYTPGLRLYNEQFF.

The chain recombines TRBV20-1 with TRBJ2-3; D assignment may be TRBD1 or TRBD2 (5 bases each). The V and J ends lost 3 bases and 6 bases respectively, with 13 bases between them. Germline V gene lookup returns CDR1 DFQATT and CDR2 SNEGSKA (reference sequence). This CDR3 has 13 residues. For the CDR3, the DNA is TGCAGTGCTAGGTACGGGGCGTTGGATACGCAGTATTTT. It yields the protein CSARYGALDTQYF.

The chain recombines TRBV11-3 with TRBJ2-3; no clear D. The ends were cut back, 4 bases at V and 0 bases at J, with 8 bases in the middle. The CDR3 totals 14 residues. Germline CDR1 SGHNT, CDR2 YENEEA. CDR3 sequence: CASSSLESTDTQYF. Written as DNA, the CDR3 is TGTGCCAGCAGCTCTCTAGAGAGCACAGATACGCAGTATTTT.

The V gene is TRBV11-2, the J gene TRBJ2-2, with TRBD2 identical over 7 bases. Unmatched junction bases numbered 11, after V lost 5 bases and J lost 2 bases. CDR3 length: 17 amino acids. CDR1 and CDR2 from the germline V gene are SGHAT and FQNNGV. The chain's CDR3 is CASSPYFKRGNTGELFF. The CDR3 region has the DNA TGTGCCAGCAGCCCATATTTCAAGCGGGGAAACACCGGGGAGCTGTTTTTT.